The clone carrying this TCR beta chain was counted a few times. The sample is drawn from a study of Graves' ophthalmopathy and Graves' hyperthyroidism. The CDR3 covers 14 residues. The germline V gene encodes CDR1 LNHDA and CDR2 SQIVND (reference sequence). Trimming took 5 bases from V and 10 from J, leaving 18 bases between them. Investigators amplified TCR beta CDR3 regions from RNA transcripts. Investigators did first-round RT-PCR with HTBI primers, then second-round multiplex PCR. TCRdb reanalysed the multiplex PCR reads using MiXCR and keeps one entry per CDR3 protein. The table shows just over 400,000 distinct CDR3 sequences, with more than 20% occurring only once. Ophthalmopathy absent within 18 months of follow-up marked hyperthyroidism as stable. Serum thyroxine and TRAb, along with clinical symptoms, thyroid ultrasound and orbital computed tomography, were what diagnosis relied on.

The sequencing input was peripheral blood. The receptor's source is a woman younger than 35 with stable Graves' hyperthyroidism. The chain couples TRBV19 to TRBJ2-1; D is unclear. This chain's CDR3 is CASSVVTTSNEQFF. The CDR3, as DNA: TGTGCCAGTAGTGTGGTGACAACCTCCAACGAGCAGTTCTTC.